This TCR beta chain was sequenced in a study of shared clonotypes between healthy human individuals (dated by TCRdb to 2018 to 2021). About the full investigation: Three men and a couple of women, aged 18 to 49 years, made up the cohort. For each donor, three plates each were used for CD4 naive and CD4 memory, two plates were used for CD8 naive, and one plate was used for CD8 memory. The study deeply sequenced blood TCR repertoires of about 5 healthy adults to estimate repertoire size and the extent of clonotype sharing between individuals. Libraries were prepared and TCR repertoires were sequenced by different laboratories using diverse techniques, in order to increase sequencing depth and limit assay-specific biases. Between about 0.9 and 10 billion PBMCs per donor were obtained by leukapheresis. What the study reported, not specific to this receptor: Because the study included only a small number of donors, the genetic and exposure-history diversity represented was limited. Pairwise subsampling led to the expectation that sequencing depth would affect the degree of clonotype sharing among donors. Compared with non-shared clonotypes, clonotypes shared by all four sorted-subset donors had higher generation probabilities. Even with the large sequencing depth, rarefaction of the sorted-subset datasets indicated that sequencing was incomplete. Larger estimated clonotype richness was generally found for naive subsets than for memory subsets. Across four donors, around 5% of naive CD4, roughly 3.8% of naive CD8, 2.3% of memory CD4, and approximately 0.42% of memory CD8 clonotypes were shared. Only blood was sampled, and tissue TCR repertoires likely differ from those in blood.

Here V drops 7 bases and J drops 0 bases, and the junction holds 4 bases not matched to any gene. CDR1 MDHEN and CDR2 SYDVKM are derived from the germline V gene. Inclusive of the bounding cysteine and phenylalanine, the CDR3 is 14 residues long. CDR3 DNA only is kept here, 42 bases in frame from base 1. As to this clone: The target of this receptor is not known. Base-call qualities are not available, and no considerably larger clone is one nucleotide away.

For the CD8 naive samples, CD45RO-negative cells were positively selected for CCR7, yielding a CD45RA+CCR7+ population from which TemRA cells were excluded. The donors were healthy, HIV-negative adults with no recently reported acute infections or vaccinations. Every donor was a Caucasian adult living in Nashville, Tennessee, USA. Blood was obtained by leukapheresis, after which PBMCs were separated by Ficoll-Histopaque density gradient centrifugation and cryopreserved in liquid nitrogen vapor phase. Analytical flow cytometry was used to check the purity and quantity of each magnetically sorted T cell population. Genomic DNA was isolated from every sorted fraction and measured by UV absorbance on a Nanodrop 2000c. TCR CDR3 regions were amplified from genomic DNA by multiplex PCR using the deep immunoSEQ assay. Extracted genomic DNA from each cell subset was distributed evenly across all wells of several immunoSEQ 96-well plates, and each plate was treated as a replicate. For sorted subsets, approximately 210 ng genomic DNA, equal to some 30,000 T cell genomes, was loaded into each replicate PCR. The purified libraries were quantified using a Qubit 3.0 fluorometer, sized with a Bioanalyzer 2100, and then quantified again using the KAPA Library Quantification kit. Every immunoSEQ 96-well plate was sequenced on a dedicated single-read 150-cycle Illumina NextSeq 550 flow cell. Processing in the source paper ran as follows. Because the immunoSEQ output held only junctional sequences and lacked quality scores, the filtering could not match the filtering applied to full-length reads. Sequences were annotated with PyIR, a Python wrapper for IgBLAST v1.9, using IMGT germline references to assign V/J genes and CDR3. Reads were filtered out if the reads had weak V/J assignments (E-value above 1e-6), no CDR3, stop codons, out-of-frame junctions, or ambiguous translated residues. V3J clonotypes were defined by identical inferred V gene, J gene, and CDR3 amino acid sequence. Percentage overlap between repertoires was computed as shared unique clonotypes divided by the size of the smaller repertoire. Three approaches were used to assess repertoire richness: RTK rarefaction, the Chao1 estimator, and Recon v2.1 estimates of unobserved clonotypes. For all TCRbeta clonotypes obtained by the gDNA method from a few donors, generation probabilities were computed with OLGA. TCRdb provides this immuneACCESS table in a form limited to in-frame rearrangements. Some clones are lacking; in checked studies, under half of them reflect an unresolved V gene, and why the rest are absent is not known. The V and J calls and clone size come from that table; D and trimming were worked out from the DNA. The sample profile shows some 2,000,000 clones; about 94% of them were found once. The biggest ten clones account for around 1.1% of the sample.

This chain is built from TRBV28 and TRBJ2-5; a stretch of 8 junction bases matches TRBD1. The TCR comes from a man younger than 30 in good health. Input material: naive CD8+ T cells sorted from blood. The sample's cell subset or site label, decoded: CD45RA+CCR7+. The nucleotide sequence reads TGTGCCAGCAAACTACAGGGGGACCAAGAGACCCAGTACTTC. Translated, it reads CASKLQGDQETQYF.